The 12 T cell receptor beta chains presented below share a single source sample, sequenced in a study of technical replicates of blood from a handful of donors. Profiling relied on immunoSEQ multiplex PCR, and the TCRdb table lists in-frame clones only, not all of them. Of about 89,000 clones in the sample, approximately 94% were seen once. The sample was T cells isolated from PBMCs. All receptors come from a human donor in good health.

This clone was seen only once. The chain employs TRBV6-1 and TRBJ2-7; a weak D match, TRBD1 (6 bases). The CDR3 is 14 amino acids. The germline gives CDR1 MNHNS, CDR2 SASEGT. Trimming removed 2 bases at V and 7 bases at J, with 15 bases between. The chain's CDR3 is CASSETNRAGEQYF. CDR3 coding DNA: TGTGCCAGCAGTGAAACGAACAGGGCTGGGGAGCAGTACTTC.

This clone occurred once. The chain has TRBV19 and TRBJ2-2; TRBD1 agrees at 8 bases. V lost 3 bases, J lost 4 bases, and 13 bases stayed unmatched. Germline V CDR1 and CDR2: LNHDA, SQIVND (reference sequence). The CDR3 covers 18 residues. The CDR3 nucleotides read TGTGCCAGTAGTATCTCGGCAGGGGGCGTTTTGGGCACCGGGGAGCTGTTTTTT. Encoded protein: CASSISAGGVLGTGELFF.

The chain carries TRBV11-1 and TRBJ1-3; D uncertain. Trimming cost V 5 bases and J 0 bases, with 11 bases left between them. The CDR3 runs to 15 residues. Germline V gene sequence: CDR1 SGHAT, CDR2 FQDESV (reference sequence). The CDR3 loop is CASSEYDYSGNTIYF. The CDR3, as DNA: TGTGCCAGCAGCGAATACGACTACTCTGGAAACACCATATATTTT.

V and J are TRBV7-9 and TRBJ2-7; 7 bases map to TRBD1. Germline V gene lookup returns CDR1 SEHNR and CDR2 FQNEAQ (reference sequence). With 5 bases clipped from V and 7 bases from J, the junction kept 11 bases outside the gene matches. The CDR3 is 14 amino acids. The CDR3 reads CASSPPGTAREQYF. In nucleotides, the CDR3 is TGTGCCAGCAGCCCGCCCGGGACAGCGAGGGAGCAGTACTTC.

The J gene is TRBJ2-5, the V gene TRBV7-9, with 9 bases aligning to TRBD2. Germline V lookup: CDR1 SEHNR, CDR2 FQNEAQ (reference sequence). The trim removed 5 bases at V and 4 bases at J, leaving 11 bases unmatched. There are 16 residues in the CDR3. The CDR3 DNA reads as TGTGCCAGCAGCCCCTGGACTAGCGCGAGCGGAGAGACCCAGTACTTC. Protein product: CASSPWTSASGETQYF.

This sequence joins TRBV7-9 and TRBJ2-1; the D gene is possibly TRBD2 (6 bases). From germline, CDR1 is SEHNR and CDR2 FQNEAQ (reference sequence). V was pared by 1 base and J by 8 bases, with 9 bases between. The CDR3 has 13 residues. The CDR3 protein is CASSLVAAHEQFF. The DNA of the CDR3 is TGTGCCAGCAGCTTAGTAGCGGCCCATGAGCAGTTCTTC.

CDR3 loop: CSVDRGSAYGYTF. CDR3 nucleotide sequence: TGCAGCGTTGATCGAGGGAGCGCTTATGGCTACACCTTC. The J gene is TRBJ1-2, the V gene TRBV29-1; D is unclear. The CDR3 spans 13 residues. From germline, CDR1 is SQVTM and CDR2 ANQGSEA. The V end was cut by 3 bases, the J end by 5 bases, with 13 bases between.

CDR3 sequence (DNA): TGTGCCAGCAGCTTTATTGAGGCCTACAATGAGCAGTTCTTC. It yields the protein CASSFIEAYNEQFF. This rearrangement joins TRBV5-4 to TRBJ2-1; no reliable D call. The CDR3 spans 14 residues. V lost 2 bases to trimming and J lost 2 bases, with 8 bases between them. The germline gives CDR1 SGHNT, CDR2 YYREEE (reference sequence). Using reference TRBV5-4 and TRBJ2-1 for the parts outside the CDR3, the full variable domain is ETGVTQSPTHLIKTRGQQVTLRCSSQSGHNTVSWYQQALGQGPQFIFQYYREEENGRGNFPPRFSGLQFPNYSSELNVNALELDDSALYLCASSFIEAYNEQFFGPGTRLTVL.

The chain combines TRBV6-1 with TRBJ1-1; D perhaps matches TRBD1 (5 bases). Trimming left V 1 base short and J 2 bases short, with 8 bases between. Germline-derived CDR1 and CDR2 are MNHNS and SASEGT. The CDR3 is 14 amino acids. The CDR3, as DNA: TGTGCCAGCAGTGAAGTCACAGGTAACACTGAAGCTTTCTTT. It translates to CASSEVTGNTEAFF.

The chain recombines TRBV7-2 with TRBJ1-2, with TRBD1 as a possible D gene (6 bases). The V and J ends lost 4 bases and 0 bases respectively, with 12 bases between them. From germline, CDR1 is SGHTA and CDR2 FQGNSA. This CDR3 region has 15 residues. CDR3 protein: CASSYTGTTNYGYTF. The CDR3 bases are TGTGCCAGCAGCTACACCGGGACAACTAACTATGGCTACACCTTC.

The table lists this clone with a count of one. The genes are TRBV25-1 and TRBJ2-2; TRBD2 agrees at 15 bases. Germline loops: CDR1 MGHDK, CDR2 SYGVNS. After removal of 6 bases from V and 6 bases from J, the junction contained 11 bases not matched to a gene. The CDR3 totals 18 residues. The CDR3 region is CASSAGLAGGDLAGELFF. In DNA form, the CDR3 reads TGTGCCAGCAGCGCCGGACTAGCGGGAGGGGATCTAGCCGGGGAGCTGTTTTTT.

This clone was observed a few times. The CDR3 DNA reads TGTGCCAGCAGCTTATCCCATGATCAGCCCCAGCATTTT. Its protein is CASSLSHDQPQHF. The chain employs TRBV7-9 and TRBJ1-5, with unresolved D. V dropped 2 bases and J dropped 5 bases, with 7 bases sitting between them. The CDR3 has 13 residues. The germline CDR1 and CDR2 sequences are SEHNR and FQNEAQ (reference sequence). Full variable domain (missing parts from reference TRBV7-9 and TRBJ1-5): DTGVSQNPRHKITKRGQNVTFRCDPISEHNRLYWYRQTLGQGPEFLTYFQNEAQLEKSRLLSDRFSAERPKGSFSTLEIQRTEQGDSAMYLCASSLSHDQPQHFGDGTRLSIL.